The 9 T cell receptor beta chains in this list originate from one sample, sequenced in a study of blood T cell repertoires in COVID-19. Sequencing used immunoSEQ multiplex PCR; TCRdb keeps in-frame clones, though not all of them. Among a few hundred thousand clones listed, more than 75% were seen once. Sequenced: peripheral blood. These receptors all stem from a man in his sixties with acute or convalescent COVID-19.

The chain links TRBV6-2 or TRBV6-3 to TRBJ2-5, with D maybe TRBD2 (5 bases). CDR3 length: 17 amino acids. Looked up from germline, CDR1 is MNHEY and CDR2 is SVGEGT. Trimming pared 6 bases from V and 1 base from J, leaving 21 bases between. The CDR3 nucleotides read TGTGCCAGCAGCCCCGATCTACGGGAAAAGCGCCAAGAGACCCAGTACTTC. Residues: CASSPDLREKRQETQYF.

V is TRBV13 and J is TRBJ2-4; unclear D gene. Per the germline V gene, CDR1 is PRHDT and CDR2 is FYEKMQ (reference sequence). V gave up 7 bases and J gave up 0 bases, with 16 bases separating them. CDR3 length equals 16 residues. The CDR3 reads CASILCTGLAKNIQYF. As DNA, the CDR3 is TGTGCCAGCATCCTATGTACGGGTCTAGCCAAAAACATTCAGTACTTC. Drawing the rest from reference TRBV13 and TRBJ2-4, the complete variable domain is AAGVIQSPRHLIKEKRETATLKCYPIPRHDTVYWYQQGPGQDPQFLISFYEKMQSDKGSIPDRFSAQQFSDYHSELNMSSLELGDSALYFCASILCTGLAKNIQYFGAGTRLSVL.

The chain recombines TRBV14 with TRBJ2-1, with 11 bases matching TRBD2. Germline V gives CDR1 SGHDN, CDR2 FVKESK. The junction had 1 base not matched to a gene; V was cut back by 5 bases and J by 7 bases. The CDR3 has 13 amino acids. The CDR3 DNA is TGTGCCAGCAGCTGGACTAGCGGGAATGAGCAGTTCTTC. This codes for CASSWTSGNEQFF.

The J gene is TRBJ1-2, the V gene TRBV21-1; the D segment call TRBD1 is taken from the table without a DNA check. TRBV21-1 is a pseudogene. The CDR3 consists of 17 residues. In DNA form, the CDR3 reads TGTGCCAGCAGCAAAGGGGACAGGGGACTATCGAACTATGGCTACACCTTC. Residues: CASSKGDRGLSNYGYTF.

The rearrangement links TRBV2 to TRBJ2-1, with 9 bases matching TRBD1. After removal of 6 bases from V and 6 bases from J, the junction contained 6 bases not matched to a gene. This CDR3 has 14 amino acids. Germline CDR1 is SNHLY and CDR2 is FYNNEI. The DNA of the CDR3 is TGTGCCAGCAGCCCCGGGACAGGGATCAATGAGCAGTTCTTC. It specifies CASSPGTGINEQFF.

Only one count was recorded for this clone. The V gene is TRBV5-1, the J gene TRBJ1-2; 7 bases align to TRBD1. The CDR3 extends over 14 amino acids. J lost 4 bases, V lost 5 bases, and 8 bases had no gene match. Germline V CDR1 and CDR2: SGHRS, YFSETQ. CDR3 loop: CASRTSAGGYGYTF. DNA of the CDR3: TGCGCCAGCAGGACCTCTGCAGGGGGCTATGGCTACACCTTC.

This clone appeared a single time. The CDR3 DNA reads TGTGCCAGCAGCTCAACTTGGGAGGGGAACTATGGCTACACCTTC. Its protein product is CASSSTWEGNYGYTF. The gene calls are TRBV7-9 and TRBJ1-2; weak D call: TRBD1 (5 bases). With 4 bases removed from V and 2 bases from J, the gap between germline ends came to 14 bases. Germline V lookup: CDR1 SEHNR, CDR2 FQNEAQ (reference sequence). The CDR3 is 15 residues long.

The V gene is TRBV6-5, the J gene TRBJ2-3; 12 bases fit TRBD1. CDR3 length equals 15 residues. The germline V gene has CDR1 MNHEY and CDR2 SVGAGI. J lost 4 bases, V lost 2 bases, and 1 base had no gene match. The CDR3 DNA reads TGTGCCAGCAGTTACGGGACAGGGGGCTCAGATACGCAGTATTTT. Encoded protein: CASSYGTGGSDTQYF.

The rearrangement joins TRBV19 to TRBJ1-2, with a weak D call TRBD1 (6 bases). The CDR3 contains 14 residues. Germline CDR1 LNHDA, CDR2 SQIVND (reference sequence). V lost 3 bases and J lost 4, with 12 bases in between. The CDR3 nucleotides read TGTGCCAGTAGTATTGGACAGCCTCTCTATGGCTACACCTTC. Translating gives CASSIGQPLYGYTF.